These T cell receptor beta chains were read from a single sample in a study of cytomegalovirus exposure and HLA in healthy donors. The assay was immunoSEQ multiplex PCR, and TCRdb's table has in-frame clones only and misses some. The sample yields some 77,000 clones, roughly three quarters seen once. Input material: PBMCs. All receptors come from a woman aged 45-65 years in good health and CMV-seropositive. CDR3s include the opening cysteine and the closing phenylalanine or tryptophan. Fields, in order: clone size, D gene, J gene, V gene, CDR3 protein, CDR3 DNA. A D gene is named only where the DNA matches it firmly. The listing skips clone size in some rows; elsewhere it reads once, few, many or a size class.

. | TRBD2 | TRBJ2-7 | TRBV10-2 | CAGGGGRSEQYF | TGCGCCGGCGGGGGGGGCCGGAGCGAGCAGTACTTC
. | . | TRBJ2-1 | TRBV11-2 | CASSPGLRELFHEQFF | TGTGCCAGCAGCCCGGGACTTCGGGAGTTGTTTCATGAGCAGTTCTTC
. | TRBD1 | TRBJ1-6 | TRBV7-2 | CASSSSRDRFRSPLHF | TGTGCCAGCAGCTCGAGCCGGGACAGGTTTCGTTCACCCCTCCACTTT
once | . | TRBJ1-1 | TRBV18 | CASSRDQNTEAFF | TGTGCCAGCTCACGAGATCAGAACACTGAAGCTTTCTTT
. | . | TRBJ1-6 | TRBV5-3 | CARSLGFKTRVPARRPPLHF | TGTGCCAGAAGCTTGGGTTTTAAGACCAGAGTCCCTGCTCGGAGGCCACCCCTCCACTTT
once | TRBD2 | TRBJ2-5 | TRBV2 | CASGLAGGETQYF | TGTGCCAGCGGTCTAGCGGGAGGAGAGACCCAGTACTTC
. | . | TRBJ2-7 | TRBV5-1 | CASSLHYDRSYEQYF | TGCGCCAGCAGCTTGCATTATGACAGATCCTACGAGCAGTACTTC
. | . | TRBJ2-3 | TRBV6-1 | CASSAASGTDTQYF | TGTGCCAGCAGTGCAGCGAGCGGCACAGATACGCAGTATTTT
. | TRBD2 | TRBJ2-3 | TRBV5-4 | CASSLTSGFTDTQYF | TGTGCCAGCAGCTTGACTAGCGGTTTCACAGATACGCAGTATTTT
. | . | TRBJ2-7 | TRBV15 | CATSTQRGEQYF | TGTGCCACCAGCACCCAAAGGGGCGAGCAGTACTTC
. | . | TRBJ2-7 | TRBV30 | CAWTPRGRSYEQYF | TGTGCCTGGACCCCCAGGGGACGATCCTACGAGCAGTACTTC
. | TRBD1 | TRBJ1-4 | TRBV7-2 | CASSLVDRGGEKLFF | TGTGCCAGCAGCTTAGTGGACAGGGGAGGTGAAAAACTGTTTTTT
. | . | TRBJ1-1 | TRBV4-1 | CASSQIRLSRGTEAFF | TGCGCCAGCAGCCAGATTAGACTGAGTAGGGGCACTGAAGCTTTCTTT
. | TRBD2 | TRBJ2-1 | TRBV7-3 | CASSLTVASGGAGEQFF | TGTGCCAGCAGCTTAACTGTAGCTAGCGGGGGGGCTGGTGAGCAGTTCTTC
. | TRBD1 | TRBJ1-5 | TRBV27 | CASSLNSGGAGQPQHF | TGTGCCAGCAGTTTAAATTCAGGGGGCGCGGGGCAGCCCCAGCATTTT
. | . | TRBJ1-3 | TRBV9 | CASRERDSGNTIYF | TGTGCCAGCAGGGAGAGGGACTCTGGAAACACCATATATTTT
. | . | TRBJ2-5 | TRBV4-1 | CASSQAPGLALETQYF | TGCGCCAGCAGCCAGGCCCCCGGCCTAGCGCTAGAGACCCAGTACTTC
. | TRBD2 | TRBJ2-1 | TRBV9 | CASSGTSGRSSYNEQFF | TGTGCCAGCAGTGGGACTAGCGGGAGGTCAAGCTACAATGAGCAGTTCTTC
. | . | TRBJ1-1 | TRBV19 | CASSQAGEAFF | TGTGCCAGTAGCCAGGCAGGCGAAGCTTTCTTT
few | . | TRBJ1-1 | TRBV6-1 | CASSEIRQVGAFF | TGTGCCAGCAGTGAGATAAGACAGGTTGGAGCTTTCTTT
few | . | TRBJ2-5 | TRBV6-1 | CASSEEPTGQGTQYF | TGTGCCAGCAGTGAAGAACCCACAGGGCAAGGAACCCAGTACTTC
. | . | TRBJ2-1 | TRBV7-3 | CASSPHPDVALGGQFF | TGTGCCAGCAGCCCCCACCCGGATGTGGCCCTCGGGGGGCAGTTCTTC
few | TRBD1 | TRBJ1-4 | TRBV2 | CASEGGQNEKLFF | TGTGCCAGTGAGGGGGGACAGAATGAAAAACTGTTTTTT
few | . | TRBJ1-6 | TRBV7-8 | CASSLGLPGSSYNSPLHF | TGTGCCAGCAGCTTAGGACTGCCGGGAAGCTCCTATAATTCACCCCTCCACTTT
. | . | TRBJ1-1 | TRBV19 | CASSRQVWNTEAFF | TGTGCCAGTAGCCGACAGGTATGGAACACTGAAGCTTTCTTT
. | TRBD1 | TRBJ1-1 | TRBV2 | CASSRGTGFNTEAFF | TGTGCCAGCAGTCGGGGGACAGGGTTTAACACTGAAGCTTTCTTT
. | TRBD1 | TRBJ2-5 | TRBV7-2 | CASIPGQGGQETQYF | TGTGCCAGCATACCGGGACAGGGCGGCCAAGAGACCCAGTACTTC
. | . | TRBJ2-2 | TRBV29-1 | CSVEQGGTGELFF | TGCAGCGTTGAACAGGGTGGGACCGGGGAGCTGTTTTTT
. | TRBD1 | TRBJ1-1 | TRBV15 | CATSRAGQGGTEAFF | TGTGCCACCAGCAGGGCGGGACAGGGGGGCACTGAAGCTTTCTTT
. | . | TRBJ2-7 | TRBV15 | CATSSAGILYYEQYF | TGTGCCACCAGCAGTGCAGGGATCCTATACTACGAGCAGTACTTC
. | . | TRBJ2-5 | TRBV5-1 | CASSLAVEETQYF | TGCGCCAGCAGCTTGGCCGTCGAAGAGACCCAGTACTTC
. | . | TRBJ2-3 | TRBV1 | CTSSLRTSGRAEDTQYF | TGCACCAGCAGCCTTAGAACTAGCGGGAGGGCAGAAGATACGCAGTATTTT
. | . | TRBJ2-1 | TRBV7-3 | CASSLGRVDEQFF | TGTGCCAGCAGCTTAGGCAGGGTGGATGAGCAGTTCTTC
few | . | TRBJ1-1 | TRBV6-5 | CASREWNSPTEAFF | TGTGCTAGCAGAGAGTGGAACAGCCCCACTGAAGCTTTCTTT
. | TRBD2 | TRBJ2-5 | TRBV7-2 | CASSLAGRAGGGTQYF | TGTGCCAGCAGCTTAGCGGGGAGGGCGGGAGGCGGGACCCAGTACTTC
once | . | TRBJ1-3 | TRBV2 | CASSERRGRLSGNTIYF | TGTGCCAGCAGTGAACGAAGGGGAAGGCTATCTGGAAACACCATATATTTT
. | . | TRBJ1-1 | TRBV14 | CASSLQENTEAFF | TGTGCCAGCAGCTTACAGGAGAACACTGAAGCTTTCTTT
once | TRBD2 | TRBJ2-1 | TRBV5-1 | CASSLGSGGSVNEQFF | TGCGCCAGCAGCTTGGGAAGCGGGGGGTCGGTAAATGAGCAGTTCTTC
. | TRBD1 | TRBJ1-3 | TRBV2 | CASGGTGLTSGNTIYF | TGTGCCAGCGGGGGGACAGGGCTTACGTCTGGAAACACCATATATTTT
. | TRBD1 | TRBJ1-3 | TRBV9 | CASSVGEGAGNTIYF | TGTGCCAGCAGCGTAGGTGAGGGGGCGGGAAACACCATATATTTT
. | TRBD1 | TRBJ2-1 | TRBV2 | CAIQTGSDEQFF | TGTGCCATCCAGACAGGGTCTGATGAGCAGTTCTTC
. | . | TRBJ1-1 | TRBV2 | CASRAIQNTEAFF | TGTGCCAGCAGGGCCATTCAGAACACTGAAGCTTTCTTT
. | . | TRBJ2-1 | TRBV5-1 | CASSLALAGYNEQFF | TGCGCCAGCAGCTTGGCCCTGGCGGGATACAATGAGCAGTTCTTC